Below are 30 T cell receptor beta chains sequenced from a single sample in a study of blood T cell repertoires in COVID-19. Sequencing was performed with immunoSEQ multiplex PCR; in TCRdb, only in-frame clones are kept and a portion is missing. The data show some 31,000 clones, with nearly 90% seen just once and about 1.6% held by the top ten. Source material: peripheral blood. These receptors were collected from a man between 60 and 75 years old with active COVID-19.

The chain carries TRBV21-1 and TRBJ1-5. TRBV21-1 is marked as a pseudogene. The CDR3 totals 15 residues. Written as DNA, the CDR3 is TGTGCCAGCAGCACACGGGAATATAGCAATCAGCCCCAGCATTTT. Its protein is CASSTREYSNQPQHF.

The rearrangement joins TRBV6-5 to TRBJ2-3; TRBD2 aligns across 9 bases. Germline V gene data show CDR1 as MNHEY and CDR2 as SVGAGI. The length of the CDR3 is 16 residues. V shed 0 bases, J shed 4 bases, and the junction held 5 bases outside the gene matches. CDR3 residues: CASSYSYGLASDTQYF. The DNA for the CDR3 is TGTGCCAGCAGTTACTCCTACGGACTAGCGTCAGATACGCAGTATTTT.

The J gene is TRBJ2-3, the V gene TRBV6-2 or TRBV6-3; possibly TRBD2 for D (5 bases). CDR3 length equals 13 residues. Trimming shortened V by 5 bases and J by 4 bases, and 10 bases separated the two germline ends. Germline CDR1 reads MNHEY; CDR2 reads SVGEGT. The CDR3 DNA reads TGTGCCAGCAGTCTGGCACTAGCAGATACGCAGTATTTT. Encoded protein: CASSLALADTQYF.

The rearrangement uses TRBV5-1 and TRBJ1-2; D unresolved. The CDR3 has 13 residues. Germline values: CDR1 SGHRS, CDR2 YFSETQ. V shed 3 bases and J shed 4 bases, with 10 bases lying between them. The CDR3 coding sequence is TGCGCCAGCAGCTACAGCCGCAGCTATGGCTACACCTTC. It is translated as CASSYSRSYGYTF. The full variable domain, completed using reference TRBV5-1 and TRBJ1-2, is KAGVTQTPRYLIKTRGQQVTLSCSPISGHRSVSWYQQTPGQGLQFLFEYFSETQRNKGNFPGRFSGRQFSNSRSEMNVSTLELGDSALYLCASSYSRSYGYTFGSGTRLTVV.

The chain is built from TRBV9 and TRBJ1-3; D gene ambiguous. Germline V gene sequence: CDR1 SGDLS, CDR2 YYNGEE. V gave up 0 bases and J gave up 9 bases, with 16 bases separating them. The CDR3 is 15 residues long. For the CDR3, the DNA is TGTGCCAGCAGCGTAGACCCAGCCCCTAGGAGCACCATATATTTT. This codes for CASSVDPAPRSTIYF.

This sequence joins TRBV11-2 and TRBJ2-1, with 13 positions matching TRBD2. The CDR3 runs 15 residues. Germline V gene data show CDR1 as SGHAT and CDR2 as FQNNGV. V shed 5 bases, J shed 7 bases, and the junction held 5 bases outside the gene matches. The chain's CDR3 is CASSPGLAGVNEQFF. CDR3 DNA: TGTGCCAGCAGCCCCGGACTAGCGGGGGTAAATGAGCAGTTCTTC.

In its sample, this clone was seen once. J is TRBJ2-1 and V is TRBV28, with a possible D match to TRBD2 (7 bases). The CDR3 runs to 15 residues. V was clipped by 6 bases and J by 6 bases, with 18 bases between them. The germline V gene encodes CDR1 MDHEN and CDR2 SYDVKM. The CDR3, as DNA: TGTGCCAGCAGCGGGACTACCGGGACAATCAATGAGCAGTTCTTC. Its translation is CASSGTTGTINEQFF. The complete variable domain, with remaining parts taken from reference TRBV28 and TRBJ2-1, reads DVKVTQSSRYLVKRTGEKVFLECVQDMDHENMFWYRQDPGLGLRLIYFSYDVKMKEKGDIPEGYSVSREKKERFSLILESASTNQTSMYLCASSGTTGTINEQFFGPGTRLTVL.

The chain employs TRBV30 and TRBJ1-1; D is perhaps TRBD1 (6 bases). Germline V gives CDR1 GTSNPN, CDR2 SVGIG (reference sequence). V was cut by 2 bases and J by 6 bases, with 13 bases left in between. This CDR3 has 13 residues. This chain's CDR3 is CAWSRGAGSEAFF. In DNA, the CDR3 is TGTGCCTGGAGTCGGGGGGCAGGATCTGAAGCTTTCTTT. Supplemented by reference TRBV30 and TRBJ1-1, the full variable domain reads SQTIHQWPATLVQPVGSPLSLECTVEGTSNPNLYWYRQAAGRGLQLLFYSVGIGQISSEVPQNLSASRPQDRQFILSSKKLLLSDSGFYLCAWSRGAGSEAFFGQGTRLTVV.

This clone appeared once. This chain joins TRBV19 and TRBJ2-2; no clear D gene. The CDR3 contains 13 residues. Germline V gene lookup returns CDR1 LNHDA and CDR2 SQIVND (reference sequence). Trimming shortened V by 1 base and J by 6 bases, and 6 bases separated the two germline ends. The DNA for the CDR3 is TGTGCCAGTAGTATAGGTTCGGCCGGGGAGCTGTTTTTT. Translated, it gives CASSIGSAGELFF.

The rearrangement links TRBV7-6 to TRBJ1-6; tentative D call: TRBD1 (5 bases). The CDR3 is 16 residues long. The V end was cut by 5 bases, the J end by 2 bases, with 13 bases between. CDR1 is SGHVS and CDR2 is FNYEAQ in the germline V gene. The CDR3 bases are TGTGCCAGCAGCCAAGCTCCGACAGCCTATAATTCACCCCTCCACTTT. This sequence encodes CASSQAPTAYNSPLHF.

The chain carries TRBV4-2 and TRBJ2-7; D might be TRBD1 (6 bases). Germline values: CDR1 LGHNA, CDR2 YNFKEQ. The CDR3 has 18 amino acids. The V end lost 0 bases, the J end lost 3 bases, and 21 bases lay between the germline ends. The CDR3 DNA reads TGTGCCAGCAGCCAAGATACCCTAAGGGTAGGGGGTAGCTACGAGCAGTACTTC. Translating gives CASSQDTLRVGGSYEQYF.

The rearrangement uses TRBV11-2 and TRBJ1-1; D may be TRBD1 (6 bases). The CDR3 has 13 residues. The germline V gene has CDR1 SGHAT and CDR2 FQNNGV. V was shortened by 5 bases and J by 1 base, with 8 bases between the two germline ends. The chain's CDR3 is CASSQDRNTEAFF. Here the CDR3 DNA reads TGTGCCAGCAGCCAGGACAGGAACACTGAAGCTTTCTTT.

The chain employs TRBV6-6 and TRBJ1-2; 9 nucleotides line up with TRBD1. V shed 6 bases and J 6 bases; nucleotides not matched to a gene: 5. CDR3 length: 13 amino acids. CDR1 is MNHNY, CDR2 SVGAGI, per germline (reference sequence). CDR3 nucleotide sequence: TGTGCCAGCAGCCCCGGACAGGGGCATGGCTACACCTTC. This translates into CASSPGQGHGYTF.

This clone was seen only once. The chain has TRBV16 and TRBJ1-2, with a weak D call TRBD1 (5 bases). CDR3 size: 15 residues. Germline CDR1 is KGHSY and CDR2 is FQNENV. Trimming cost V 4 bases and J 5 bases, with 17 bases left between them. The CDR3 loop is CASSPPTGHTYGYTF. The DNA for the CDR3 is TGTGCCAGCAGCCCCCCCACAGGTCACACTTATGGCTACACCTTC.

The chain couples TRBV14 to TRBJ1-2; D gene uncertain. This CDR3 has 13 residues. Germline CDR1 reads SGHDN; CDR2 reads FVKESK. V gave up 0 bases and J gave up 3 bases, with 5 bases separating them. CDR3 amino acids: CASSQDQYYGYTF. The CDR3 region has the DNA TGTGCCAGCAGCCAAGACCAATACTATGGCTACACCTTC.

This rearrangement joins TRBV2 to TRBJ1-4, with D maybe TRBD1 (5 bases). This CDR3 has 15 residues. The V end lost 2 bases, the J end lost 7 bases, and 14 bases lay between the germline ends. CDR1 is SNHLY and CDR2 is FYNNEI in the germline V gene. CDR3 region: CASSETGGLGEKLFF. The CDR3 coding sequence is TGTGCCAGCAGTGAAACAGGTGGATTGGGTGAAAAACTGTTTTTT.

This rearrangement joins TRBV6-5 to TRBJ2-3, with 10 bases aligning to TRBD1. V shed 8 bases, J shed 1 base, and the junction held 6 bases outside the gene matches. The CDR3 runs to 15 residues. Germline CDR1 MNHEY, CDR2 SVGAGI. In nucleotides, the CDR3 is TGTGCCAGCTCGACCGGGACAGGGGGCACAGATACGCAGTATTTT. This codes for CASSTGTGGTDTQYF.

The CDR3 nucleotides are TGTGCCAGCTCACCACGGATTACAGGGGTGGAAAAACTGTTTTTT. It codes for CASSPRITGVEKLFF. The V gene is TRBV18, the J gene TRBJ1-4; 7 bases align to TRBD1. The CDR3 is made up of 15 amino acids. The germline V gene has CDR1 KGHSH and CDR2 LQKENI. V lost 1 base, J lost 8 bases, and 7 bases stayed unmatched.

The CDR3 bases are TGTGCCAGTAGTCGGGACAGCCCAACCGAGGAGACCCAGTACTTC. Translating gives CASSRDSPTEETQYF. V usage is TRBV19 and J usage is TRBJ2-5; 7 bases are shared with TRBD1. V was pared by 5 bases and J by 5 bases, with 11 bases of the junction left unmatched. Germline V CDR1 and CDR2: LNHDA, SQIVND (reference sequence). CDR3 length: 15 amino acids.

The J gene is TRBJ1-4, the V gene TRBV27; D not certain. In germline, CDR1 is MNHEY, CDR2 SMNVEV (reference sequence). The V and J ends lost 5 bases and 7 bases respectively, with 11 bases between them. The CDR3 loop spans 13 amino acids. The CDR3 nucleotides read TGTGCCAGCAGTATGTGGGAGGGTGAAAAACTGTTTTTT. As protein: CASSMWEGEKLFF.

This clone was counted a few times. The V gene is TRBV19, the J gene TRBJ1-5; D unresolved. This CDR3 contains 14 residues. V was cut by 6 bases and J by 4 bases, with 13 bases left in between. Germline V gene lookup returns CDR1 LNHDA and CDR2 SQIVND (reference sequence). The CDR3 spells CASSMVGGNQPQHF. CDR3 coding DNA: TGTGCCAGTAGCATGGTCGGCGGGAATCAGCCCCAGCATTTT.

The V and J genes are TRBV5-8 and TRBJ2-3; 8 bases align to TRBD2. After removal of 6 bases from V and 3 bases from J, the junction contained 3 bases not matched to a gene. Germline CDR1 SGHTS, CDR2 YDEGEE. This CDR3 comprises 13 residues. The CDR3 sequence is CASTGGWTDTQYF. CDR3 DNA: TGTGCCAGCACGGGGGGGTGGACAGATACGCAGTATTTT.

This chain joins TRBV24-1 and TRBJ2-1; unclear D gene. The CDR3 is made up of 13 amino acids. The germline gives CDR1 KGHDR, CDR2 SFDVKD. Trimming stripped 9 bases from V and 7 bases from J, with 15 bases between. The CDR3: CATSQALNNEQFF. DNA of the CDR3: TGTGCCACCTCTCAGGCCCTCAATAATGAGCAGTTCTTC.

This chain joins TRBV24-1 and TRBJ1-1; maybe TRBD1 (5 bases). Looked up from germline, CDR1 is KGHDR and CDR2 is SFDVKD. The V end was cut by 2 bases, the J end by 6 bases, with 9 bases between. The length of the CDR3 is 13 residues. CDR3 coding DNA: TGTGCCACCAGTGATTCAGGGTTCTCTGAAGCTTTCTTT. It encodes CATSDSGFSEAFF.

This chain connects TRBV2 to TRBJ1-5; D not resolved. This CDR3 has 14 residues. Germline V lookup: CDR1 SNHLY, CDR2 FYNNEI. V lost 3 bases to trimming and J lost 0 bases, with 6 bases between them. CDR3: CASSDRTSNQPQHF. CDR3 nucleotides: TGTGCCAGCAGTGACAGAACTAGCAATCAGCCCCAGCATTTT.

The chain joins TRBV23-1 to TRBJ1-2; D possibly corresponds to TRBD1 (5 bases). TRBV23-1 is reported as an ORF; its role is uncertain. This CDR3 is 11 amino acids long. The V gene lost 9 bases and the J gene lost 8 bases, with 13 bases spanning the gap. CDR3 DNA: TGCGCCAGGGGACTCGCCTTGGGCTACACCTTC. Protein: CARGLALGYTF.

This sequence joins TRBV23-1 and TRBJ1-4, with 10 bases identical to TRBD1. TRBV23-1 is known as an ORF, though its function is uncertain. The junction had 10 bases not matched to a gene; V was cut back by 4 bases and J by 8 bases. CDR3 length: 16 residues. The DNA for the CDR3 is TGCGCCAGCAGTCCGCCCGGACAGGGGGGACGAGAAAAACTGTTTTTT. This gives the protein CASSPPGQGGREKLFF.

The chain recombines TRBV30 with TRBJ1-5; 8 bases fit TRBD1. V shed 8 bases, J shed 2 bases, and the junction held 5 bases outside the gene matches. CDR3 length: 13 amino acids. The germline CDR1 and CDR2 sequences are GTSNPN and SVGIG (reference sequence). CDR3 in DNA: TGTGCCGCCGACAGGGGAGGCAATCAGCCCCAGCATTTT. Protein product: CAADRGGNQPQHF.

This clone showed up just a few times. The chain joins TRBV4-2 to TRBJ2-3; TRBD2 agrees at 9 bases. The germline CDR1 and CDR2 sequences are LGHNA and YNFKEQ. V gave up 4 bases and J gave up 5 bases; unmatched junction bases: 10. The CDR3 length is 16 residues. CDR3 nucleotides: TGTGCCAGCAGCCCCCAACCAGCGGGGGGTGGAGATACGCAGTATTTT. Encoded protein: CASSPQPAGGGDTQYF.

The chain recombines TRBV19 with TRBJ1-2, with D possibly TRBD1 on 6 matching bases. Looked up from germline, CDR1 is LNHDA and CDR2 is SQIVND (reference sequence). The CDR3 contains 16 residues. The V and J ends lost 3 bases and 8 bases respectively, with 22 bases between them. CDR3: CASSIGGGAGGRGYTF. CDR3 nucleotides: TGTGCCAGTAGTATTGGAGGGGGGGCCGGCGGCAGGGGCTACACCTTC.